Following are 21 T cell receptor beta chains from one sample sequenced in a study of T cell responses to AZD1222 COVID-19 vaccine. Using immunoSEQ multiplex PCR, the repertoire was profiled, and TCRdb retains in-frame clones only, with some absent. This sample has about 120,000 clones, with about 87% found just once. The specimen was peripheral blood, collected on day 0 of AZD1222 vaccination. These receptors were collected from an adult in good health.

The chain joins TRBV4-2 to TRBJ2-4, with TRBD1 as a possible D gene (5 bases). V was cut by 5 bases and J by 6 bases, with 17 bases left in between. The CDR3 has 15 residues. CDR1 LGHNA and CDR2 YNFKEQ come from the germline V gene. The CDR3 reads CASSTAWGLGNIQYF. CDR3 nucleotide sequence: TGTGCCAGCAGCACCGCTTGGGGCCTGGGAAACATTCAGTACTTC.

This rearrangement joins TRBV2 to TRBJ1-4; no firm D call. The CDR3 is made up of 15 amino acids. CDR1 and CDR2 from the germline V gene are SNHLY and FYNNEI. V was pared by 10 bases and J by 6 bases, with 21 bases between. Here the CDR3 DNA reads TGTGCCACCAAACTGTTATTCTCAAGGGATGAAAAACTGTTTTTT. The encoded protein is CATKLLFSRDEKLFF.

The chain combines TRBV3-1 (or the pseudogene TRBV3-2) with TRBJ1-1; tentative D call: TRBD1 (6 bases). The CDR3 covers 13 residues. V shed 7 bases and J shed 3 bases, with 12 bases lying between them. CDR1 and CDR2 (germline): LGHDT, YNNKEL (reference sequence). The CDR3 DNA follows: TGTGCCAGCAAAGCAGGGGACTACACTGAAGCTTTCTTT. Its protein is CASKAGDYTEAFF.

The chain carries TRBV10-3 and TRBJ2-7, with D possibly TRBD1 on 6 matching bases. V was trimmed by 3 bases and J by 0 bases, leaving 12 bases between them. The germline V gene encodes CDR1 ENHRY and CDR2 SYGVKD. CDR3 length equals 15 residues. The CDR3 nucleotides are TGTGCCATCAGTGACAGACAGGAACTCTCCTACGAGCAGTACTTC. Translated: CAISDRQELSYEQYF.

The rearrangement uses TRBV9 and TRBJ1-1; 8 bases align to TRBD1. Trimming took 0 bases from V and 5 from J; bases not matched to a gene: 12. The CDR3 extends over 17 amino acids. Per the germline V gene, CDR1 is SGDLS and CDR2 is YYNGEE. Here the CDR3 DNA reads TGTGCCAGCAGCGTAGTACGCGGACAGGGTCGGAAGACTGAAGCTTTCTTT. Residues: CASSVVRGQGRKTEAFF. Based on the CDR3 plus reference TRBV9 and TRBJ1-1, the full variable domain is DSGVTQTPKHLITATGQRVTLRCSPRSGDLSVYWYQQSLDQGLQFLIQYYNGEERAKGNILERFSAQQFPDLHSELNLSSLELGDSALYFCASSVVRGQGRKTEAFFGQGTRLTVV.

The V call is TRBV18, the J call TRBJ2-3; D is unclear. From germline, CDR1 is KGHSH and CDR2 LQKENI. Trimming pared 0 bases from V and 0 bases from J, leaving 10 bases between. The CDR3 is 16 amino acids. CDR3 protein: CASSPPKTGSTDTQYF. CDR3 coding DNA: TGTGCCAGCTCACCACCGAAGACTGGGAGCACAGATACGCAGTATTTT.

CDR3: CASSPTSGGTLITGELFF. The CDR3 coding sequence is TGTGCCAGCTCACCAACGTCAGGGGGCACTCTGATCACCGGGGAGCTGTTTTTT. The genes are TRBV18 and TRBJ2-2; TRBD1 matches at 8 bases. V gave up 2 bases and J gave up 4 bases; unmatched junction bases: 12. The germline V gene encodes CDR1 KGHSH and CDR2 LQKENI. This CDR3 has 18 amino acids.

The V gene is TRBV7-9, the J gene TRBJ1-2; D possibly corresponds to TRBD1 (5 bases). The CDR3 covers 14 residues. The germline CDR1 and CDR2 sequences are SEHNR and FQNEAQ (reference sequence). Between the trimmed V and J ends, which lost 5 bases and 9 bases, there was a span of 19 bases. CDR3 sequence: CASSQTLDSGSYTF. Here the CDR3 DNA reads TGTGCCAGCAGCCAGACCTTAGACTCAGGGAGCTACACCTTC.

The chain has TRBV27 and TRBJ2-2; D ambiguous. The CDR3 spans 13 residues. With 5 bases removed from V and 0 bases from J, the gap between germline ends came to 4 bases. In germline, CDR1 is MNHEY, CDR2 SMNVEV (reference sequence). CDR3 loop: CASSTTNTGELFF. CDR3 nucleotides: TGTGCCAGCAGTACCACGAACACCGGGGAGCTGTTTTTT.

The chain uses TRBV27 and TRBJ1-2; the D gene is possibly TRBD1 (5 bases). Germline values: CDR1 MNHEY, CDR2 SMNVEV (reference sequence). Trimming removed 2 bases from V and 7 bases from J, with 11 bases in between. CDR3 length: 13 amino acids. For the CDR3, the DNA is TGTGCCAGCAGTTTAAGGAGGGACGGTGGCTACACCTTC. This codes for CASSLRRDGGYTF.

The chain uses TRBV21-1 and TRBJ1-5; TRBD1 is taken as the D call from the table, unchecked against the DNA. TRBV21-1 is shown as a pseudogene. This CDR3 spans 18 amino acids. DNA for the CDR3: TGTGCCAGCATACCCCCTACAGGTTCCCTTACCGGCAATCAGCCCCAGCATTTT. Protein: CASIPPTGSLTGNQPQHF.

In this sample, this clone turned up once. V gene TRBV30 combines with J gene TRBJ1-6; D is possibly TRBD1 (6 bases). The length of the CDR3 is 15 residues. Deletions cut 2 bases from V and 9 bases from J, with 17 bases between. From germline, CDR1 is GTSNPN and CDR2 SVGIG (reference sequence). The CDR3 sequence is CAWSQKGDLGSPLHF. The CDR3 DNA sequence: TGTGCCTGGAGTCAAAAGGGGGACTTAGGTTCACCCCTCCACTTT.

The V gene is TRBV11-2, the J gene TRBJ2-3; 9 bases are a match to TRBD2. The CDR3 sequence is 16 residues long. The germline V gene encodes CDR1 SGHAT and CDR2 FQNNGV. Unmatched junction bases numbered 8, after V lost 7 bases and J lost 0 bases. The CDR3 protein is CASTPTSGVSTDTQYF. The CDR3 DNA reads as TGTGCCAGCACCCCGACTAGCGGAGTGAGCACAGATACGCAGTATTTT.

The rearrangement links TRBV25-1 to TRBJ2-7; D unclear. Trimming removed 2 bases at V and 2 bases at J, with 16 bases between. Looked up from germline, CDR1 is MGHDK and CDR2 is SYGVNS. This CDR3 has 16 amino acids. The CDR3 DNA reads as TGTGCCAGCAGTGAACCCCTCCGGCGGTTAACCTACGAGCAGTACTTC. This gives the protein CASSEPLRRLTYEQYF.

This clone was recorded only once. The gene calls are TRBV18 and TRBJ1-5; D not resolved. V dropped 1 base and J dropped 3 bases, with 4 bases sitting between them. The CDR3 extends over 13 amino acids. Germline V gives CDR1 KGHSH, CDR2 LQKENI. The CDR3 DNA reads TGTGCCAGCTCACCACAGTACAATCAGCCCCAGCATTTT. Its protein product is CASSPQYNQPQHF.

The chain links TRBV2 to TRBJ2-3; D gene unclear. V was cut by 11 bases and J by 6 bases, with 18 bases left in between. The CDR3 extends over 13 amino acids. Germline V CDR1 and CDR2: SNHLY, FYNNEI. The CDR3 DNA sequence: TGTGCCCGCCTCGGGTCGGTGGGGGATACGCAGTATTTT. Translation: CARLGSVGDTQYF. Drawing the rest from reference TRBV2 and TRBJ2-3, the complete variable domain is EPEVTQTPSHQVTQMGQEVILRCVPISNHLYFYWYRQILGQKVEFLVSFYNNEISEKSEIFDDQFSVERPDGSNFTLKIRSTKLEDSAMYFCARLGSVGDTQYFGPGTRLTVL.

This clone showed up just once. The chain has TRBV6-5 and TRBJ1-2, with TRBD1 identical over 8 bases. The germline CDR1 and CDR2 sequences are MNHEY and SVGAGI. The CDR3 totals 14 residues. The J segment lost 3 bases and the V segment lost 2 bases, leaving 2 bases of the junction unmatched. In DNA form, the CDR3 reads TGTGCCAGCAGTTACCGACAGGGGTACTATGGCTACACCTTC. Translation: CASSYRQGYYGYTF.

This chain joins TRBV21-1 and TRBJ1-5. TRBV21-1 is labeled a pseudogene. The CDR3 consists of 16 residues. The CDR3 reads CASSKRGGSGNQPQHF. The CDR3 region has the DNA TGTGCCAGCAGCAAAAGAGGAGGGAGTGGCAATCAGCCCCAGCATTTT.

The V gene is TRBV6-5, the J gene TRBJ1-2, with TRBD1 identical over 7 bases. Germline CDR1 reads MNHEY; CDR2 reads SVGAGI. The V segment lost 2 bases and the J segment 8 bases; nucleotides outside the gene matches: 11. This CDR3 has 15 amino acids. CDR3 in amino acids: CASSYHDRVGGGYTF. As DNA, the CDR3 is TGTGCCAGCAGTTACCACGACAGGGTTGGAGGAGGCTACACCTTC.

As DNA, the CDR3 is TGTGCCAGCAGTCCTGGGTTGAACACTGAAGCTTTCTTT. This sequence encodes CASSPGLNTEAFF. V gene TRBV28 combines with J gene TRBJ1-1; D ambiguous. Germline CDR1 reads MDHEN; CDR2 reads SYDVKM. The CDR3 is 13 amino acids. V gave up 5 bases and J gave up 0 bases, with 7 bases separating them.

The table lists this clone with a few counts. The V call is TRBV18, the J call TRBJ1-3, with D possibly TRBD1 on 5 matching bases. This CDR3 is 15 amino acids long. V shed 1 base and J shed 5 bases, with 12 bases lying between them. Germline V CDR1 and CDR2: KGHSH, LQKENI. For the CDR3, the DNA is TGTGCCAGCTCACCACAGACTGCAGGGAGAAACACCATATATTTT. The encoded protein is CASSPQTAGRNTIYF.